The 23 T cell receptor beta chains given below trace back to one sample, sequenced in a study of T-cell memory formation after mild COVID-19. TCRdb reprocessed the 5' RACE reads with MiXCR, giving one entry per CDR3 protein. The sample contains more than 450,000 distinct CDR3 sequences, about 20% of which appear only once. The sequencing input was PBMCs or a T cell subset sorted from them (not recorded which). These receptors came from an adult woman who had mild COVID-19 (a few samples of this study predate the infection). Cell type and time point are not known.

This clonotype was seen a few times. The chain is built from TRBV5-1 and TRBJ1-1; no clear D gene. This CDR3 is built from 13 residues. Germline lookup yields CDR1 SGHRS and CDR2 YFSETQ. Trimming removed 1 base at V and 4 bases at J, with 8 bases between. CDR3 loop: CASSLTDRTEAFF. For the CDR3, the DNA is TGCGCCAGCAGCTTGACTGATCGCACTGAAGCTTTCTTT.

This chain connects TRBV12-3 or TRBV12-4 to TRBJ2-5, with D uncertain. V dropped 6 bases and J dropped 4 bases, with 15 bases sitting between them. This CDR3 has 14 amino acids. For the CDR3, the DNA is TGTGCCAGCAGCCCCGGACCTAGACGAGAGACCCAGTACTTC. Protein sequence: CASSPGPRRETQYF.

This clonotype was counted many times. J is TRBJ2-1 and V is TRBV5-1; the match to TRBD1 covers 11 bases. The CDR3 extends over 14 amino acids. In germline, CDR1 is SGHRS, CDR2 YFSETQ. V lost 4 bases to trimming and J lost 5 bases; unmatched junction nucleotides: 2. CDR3 residues: CASSLGQGDNEQFF. CDR3 sequence (DNA): TGCGCCAGCAGCCTGGGACAGGGGGACAATGAGCAGTTCTTC.

This chain links TRBV6-5 with TRBJ2-7; 9 nucleotides agree with TRBD2. Germline CDR1 reads MNHEY; CDR2 reads SVGAGI. This CDR3 spans 18 amino acids. V shed 5 bases, J shed 0 bases, and the junction held 14 bases outside the gene matches. CDR3 residues: CASSSELLAGSSSYEQYF. In DNA, the CDR3 is TGTGCCAGCAGTAGCGAGCTTCTAGCGGGATCATCCTCCTACGAGCAGTACTTC.

This chain links TRBV6-1 with TRBJ2-1, with 11 bases identical to TRBD2. The CDR3 loop spans 15 amino acids. Per germline, CDR1 MNHNS and CDR2 SASEGT. The J segment lost 9 bases and the V segment lost 6 bases, leaving 10 bases of the junction unmatched. The CDR3: CASSVGLAGGPEQFF. In nucleotides, the CDR3 is TGTGCCAGCAGCGTGGGGCTAGCGGGGGGACCTGAGCAGTTCTTC.

This chain links TRBV5-6 with TRBJ2-1; 15 bases map to TRBD2. Germline V lookup: CDR1 SGHDT, CDR2 YYEEEE. The CDR3 extends over 19 amino acids. Losses at the gene ends were 3 bases for V and 3 bases for J; bases not matched to a gene: 10. CDR3 sequence: CASSSRTSGRAQGYNEQFF. CDR3 nucleotides: TGTGCCAGCAGCTCCAGGACTAGCGGGAGGGCCCAGGGCTACAATGAGCAGTTCTTC.

The rearrangement uses TRBV12-3 or TRBV12-4 and TRBJ2-1; D possibly corresponds to TRBD1 (5 bases). CDR3 length: 14 amino acids. V lost 7 bases and J 2 bases, leaving 12 bases between the germline ends. The CDR3 sequence: CASNTGNPYNEQFF. CDR3 nucleotide sequence: TGTGCCAGCAATACAGGAAACCCCTACAATGAGCAGTTCTTC.

The chain combines TRBV7-3 with TRBJ2-7; 8 nucleotides match TRBD1. V lost 5 bases, J lost 6 bases, and 9 bases stayed unmatched. Germline V gene sequence: CDR1 SGHTA, CDR2 FQGTGA. The CDR3 is 14 residues long. In nucleotides, the CDR3 is TGTGCCAGCAGCAAAGACAGGGGATCCGGCGAGCAGTACTTC. This encodes CASSKDRGSGEQYF.

The chain is built from TRBV29-1 and TRBJ2-5; D is ambiguous. There are 14 residues in the CDR3. CDR1 and CDR2 (germline): SQVTM, ANQGSEA. V lost 4 bases to trimming and J lost 5 bases, with 17 bases between them. The CDR3, as DNA: TGCAGCGTTGGGCAGGTCCTCCCGAGGGAGACCCAGTACTTC. Protein: CSVGQVLPRETQYF.

V and J are TRBV24-1 and TRBJ2-2; 10 bases fit TRBD2. The germline V gene has CDR1 KGHDR and CDR2 SFDVKD. There are 17 residues in the CDR3. J lost 6 bases, V lost 4 bases, and 10 bases had no gene match. The DNA for the CDR3 is TGTGCCACCAGTGACTGGATAGCGGGAGGAGTCGCCGGGGAGCTGTTTTTT. It yields the protein CATSDWIAGGVAGELFF.

This clonotype was counted many times. The chain employs TRBV11-2 and TRBJ2-1; D gene uncertain. This CDR3 is built from 13 residues. Germline V gene lookup returns CDR1 SGHAT and CDR2 FQNNGV. V gave up 2 bases and J gave up 9 bases, with 11 bases separating them. This CDR3 is CASSLSLGREQFF. DNA for the CDR3: TGTGCCAGCAGCTTATCCCTCGGGCGTGAGCAGTTCTTC.

This rearrangement joins TRBV7-9 to TRBJ2-5, with 13 positions matching TRBD2. This CDR3 is built from 17 residues. Germline trimming cut 2 bases from V and 9 bases from J; bases unmatched to any gene: 12. Germline assignment: CDR1 SEHNR and CDR2 FQNEAQ (reference sequence). The CDR3 DNA is TGTGCCAGCAGCTTATGGGGGACTAGCGGGATCGGAGGAGCCCAGTACTTC. It encodes CASSLWGTSGIGGAQYF.

The chain links TRBV5-1 to TRBJ2-4, with D possibly being TRBD1 or TRBD2 (6 bases each). Per the germline V gene, CDR1 is SGHRS and CDR2 is YFSETQ. V was clipped by 3 bases and J by 6 bases, with 10 bases between them. This CDR3 region has 13 residues. Here the CDR3 DNA reads TGCGCCAGCAGCTCCGGGGGCCTAAACATTCAGTACTTC. This codes for CASSSGGLNIQYF.

This clonotype was seen at least ten times. The rearrangement joins TRBV7-9 to TRBJ2-2; TRBD1 might be the D (6 bases). Germline lookup yields CDR1 SEHNR and CDR2 FQNEAQ (reference sequence). This CDR3 spans 18 amino acids. V was clipped by 4 bases and J by 6 bases, with 24 bases between them. CDR3 sequence: CASSSSGRQGKGSGELFF. CDR3 bases: TGTGCCAGCAGCTCCTCCGGGCGTCAGGGGAAAGGCTCCGGGGAGCTGTTTTTT. The variable domain in full, with the rest retrieved from reference TRBV7-9 and TRBJ2-2, is DTGVSQNPRHKITKRGQNVTFRCDPISEHNRLYWYRQTLGQGPEFLTYFQNEAQLEKSRLLSDRFSAERPKGSFSTLEIQRTEQGDSAMYLCASSSSGRQGKGSGELFFGEGSRLTVL.

This rearrangement joins TRBV24-1 to TRBJ2-1, with 7 bases that match TRBD1. The CDR3 spans 16 residues. Germline V gene data show CDR1 as KGHDR and CDR2 as SFDVKD. V was clipped by 4 bases and J by 7 bases; unmatched bases: 12. The CDR3 DNA follows: TGTGCCACCAGTGAACATCCCGCCTTACAGGGGAATGAGCAGTTCTTC. It translates to CATSEHPALQGNEQFF.

This clonotype showed up just a few times. The chain employs TRBV7-2 and TRBJ2-2, with 7 positions matching TRBD1. V lost 3 bases to trimming and J lost 3 bases; unmatched junction nucleotides: 7. Germline assignment: CDR1 SGHTA and CDR2 FQGNSA. The CDR3 runs to 16 residues. The CDR3 bases are TGTGCCAGCAGCTTGACAGGGATGAGGGACACCGGGGAGCTGTTTTTT. Translation gives CASSLTGMRDTGELFF.

This clonotype has more than one count but fewer than ten. The chain carries TRBV9 and TRBJ2-2; 8 nucleotides agree with TRBD1. The CDR3 has 16 amino acids. Trimming at V came to 0 bases and at J to 8 bases, leaving 9 bases not matched to a gene. Germline CDR1 reads SGDLS; CDR2 reads YYNGEE. The CDR3 loop reads CASSVGTGNNHGELFF. The CDR3 DNA reads TGTGCCAGCAGCGTAGGGACAGGGAACAACCATGGGGAGCTGTTTTTT.

This clonotype showed up just a few times. The chain carries TRBV20-1 and TRBJ2-1; 10 nucleotides line up with TRBD2. V shed 6 bases and J 8 bases; nucleotides not matched to a gene: 13. CDR1 is DFQATT and CDR2 is SNEGSKA in the germline V gene (reference sequence). The CDR3 is 15 amino acids. The CDR3 loop is CSADEASGGRYEQFF. The CDR3 region has the DNA TGCAGTGCGGATGAAGCTAGCGGGGGACGCTATGAGCAGTTCTTC.

This clonotype was picked up a small number of times. The V call is TRBV27, the J call TRBJ2-7, with D possibly being TRBD1 (5 bases). Germline values: CDR1 MNHEY, CDR2 SMNVEV (reference sequence). The CDR3 has 15 residues. The ends were cut back, 3 bases at V and 3 bases at J, with 15 bases in the middle. This chain's CDR3 is CASSFGAKGNYEQYF. The CDR3 DNA reads TGTGCCAGCAGTTTTGGGGCAAAAGGGAACTACGAGCAGTACTTC.

In this sample, this clonotype turned up a few times. The chain carries TRBV7-3 and TRBJ1-1; no clear D gene. The CDR3 is 13 residues long. CDR1 is SGHTA, CDR2 FQGTGA, per germline. With 5 bases removed from V and 7 bases from J, the gap between germline ends came to 14 bases. CDR3 DNA: TGTGCCAGCAGCCTTGACCTGGGCCTTGAAGCTTTCTTT. It specifies CASSLDLGLEAFF.

The chain is built from TRBV12-3 or TRBV12-4 and TRBJ2-1, with a weak D call TRBD2 (6 bases). Deletions cut 7 bases from V and 9 bases from J, with 13 bases between. The CDR3 spans 12 residues. The CDR3 loop is CASNLAFGEQFF. CDR3 DNA: TGTGCCAGCAACCTAGCGTTTGGTGAGCAGTTCTTC.

This clonotype occurred many times. The gene calls are TRBV5-8 and TRBJ2-1; D is tentatively TRBD1 or TRBD2 (5 bases each). V dropped 4 bases and J dropped 1 base, with 12 bases sitting between them. Germline-derived CDR1 and CDR2 are SGHTS and YDEGEE. The CDR3 sequence is 15 residues long. The CDR3 DNA follows: TGTGCCAGCAGCCGCCGGGACGGTTCCTACAATGAGCAGTTCTTC. This sequence encodes CASSRRDGSYNEQFF.

The genes are TRBV20-1 and TRBJ2-1; D gene unclear. The germline gives CDR1 DFQATT, CDR2 SNEGSKA (reference sequence). This CDR3 comprises 17 residues. Between the trimmed V and J ends, which lost 4 bases and 2 bases, there was a span of 21 bases. In nucleotides, the CDR3 is TGCAGTGCTAAGATTATCATGAGGTCCCCGACCTACAATGAGCAGTTCTTC. Its protein product is CSAKIIMRSPTYNEQFF.